Below are 8 T cell receptor beta chains sequenced from a single sample in a study of cytomegalovirus exposure and HLA in healthy donors. PCR was performed using 60 Vbeta and 13 Jbeta primers. Libraries were prepared by immunoSEQ multiplex PCR; TCRdb keeps only in-frame clonotypes and omits some of them. In the table there are 110,000 to 150,000 clones, around 72% of which are singletons. Sequencing was carried out using PBMCs. Every receptor here comes from a man in his forties or fifties in good health and CMV-seronegative.

CDR3 protein: CASSYSPHLTNYGYTF. CDR3 DNA: TGTGCCAGCAGTTACTCGCCTCACTTAACTAACTATGGCTACACCTTC. The chain recombines TRBV6-5 with TRBJ1-2, with no clear D. V gave up 0 bases and J gave up 0 bases, with 11 bases separating them. The germline V gene has CDR1 MNHEY and CDR2 SVGAGI. There are 16 residues in the CDR3.

The chain recombines TRBV6-1 with TRBJ1-1; 8 nucleotides agree with TRBD1. Trimming cost V 7 bases and J 6 bases; bases outside gene matches: 10. The CDR3 has 14 residues. Germline V lookup: CDR1 MNHNS, CDR2 SASEGT. The CDR3 bases are TGTGCCAGCATAGGGCCCCGGACAGGGTCTGAAGCTTTCTTT. It translates to CASIGPRTGSEAFF.

This clone has just a few counts. The chain employs TRBV10-3 and TRBJ1-1, with 7 bases fitting TRBD1. In germline, CDR1 is ENHRY, CDR2 SYGVKD. J gave up 1 base and V 6 bases, and 2 bases lay outside the gene matches. This CDR3 comprises 13 residues. The CDR3 region has the DNA TGTGCCATCAGCGGGACAGAGAACACTGAAGCTTTCTTT. Its translation: CAISGTENTEAFF.

The rearrangement links TRBV27 to TRBJ2-7, with TRBD2 identical over 9 bases. The V gene end was trimmed by 3 bases and the J gene end by 0 bases; junction bases not matched to a gene: 9. This CDR3 is built from 17 residues. CDR1 and CDR2 from the germline V gene are MNHEY and SMNVEV (reference sequence). The CDR3 DNA reads TGTGCCAGCAGTTTCGGTAGCGGGGGCCAGTCCTCCTACGAGCAGTACTTC. Translated, it gives CASSFGSGGQSSYEQYF.

The rearrangement links TRBV4-3 to TRBJ1-2, with D tentatively TRBD1 (5 bases). This CDR3 is 15 amino acids long. The V gene lost 0 bases and the J gene lost 3 bases, with 11 bases spanning the gap. Looked up from germline, CDR1 is LGHNA and CDR2 is YSLEER. CDR3 sequence: CASSQDSRADYGYTF. Here the CDR3 DNA reads TGCGCCAGCAGCCAAGATAGCAGGGCGGACTATGGCTACACCTTC.

Only a few counts were recorded for this clone. The V and J genes are TRBV7-2 and TRBJ2-1; 14 nucleotides line up with TRBD2. The ends lost 7 bases at V and 1 base at J; junction bases unmatched: 6. Germline V gives CDR1 SGHTA, CDR2 FQGNSA. CDR3 length equals 17 residues. CDR3 amino acids: CASTGTSGSHSYNEQFF. The CDR3 DNA is TGTGCCAGCACAGGGACTAGCGGGAGTCATTCCTACAATGAGCAGTTCTTC.

V and J are TRBV7-2 and TRBJ2-3; 8 bases are shared with TRBD1. CDR3 length equals 16 residues. Trimming removed 4 bases from V and 5 bases from J; junction bases left unmatched: 11. Germline CDR1 and CDR2: SGHTA and FQGNSA. The CDR3 nucleotides are TGTGCCAGCAGCTCGCGCAGGGGGCGCAGAGTAGATACGCAGTATTTT. It translates to CASSSRRGRRVDTQYF.

This clone was detected only a few times. V and J are TRBV27 and TRBJ1-2, with TRBD1 matching 7 bases. The junction had 4 bases not matched to a gene; V was cut back by 5 bases and J by 4 bases. Germline V gene data show CDR1 as MNHEY and CDR2 as SMNVEV (reference sequence). The CDR3 is 13 residues long. CDR3 in amino acids: CASSAWTGYGYTF. The CDR3 nucleotides are TGTGCCAGCAGTGCCTGGACAGGCTATGGCTACACCTTC.